The next 10 T cell receptor beta chains were all read from a single sample in a study of Siglec-9 on CD8 T cells in melanoma (dated by TCRdb to about 2019). Libraries were built with the immunoSEQ multiplex PCR assay. TCRdb retrieved this table from immuneACCESS and kept in-frame rearrangements only. Not all clones are present; in checked studies, unresolved V genes account for under half, and no reason is known for the remainder. A total of about 36,000 clones appear in this sample, roughly 80% of them only once. Roughly 1.8% of the sample rests with the top ten. The sequencing input was Siglec-9- CD8+ T cells sorted from blood. Taken with the paper, the label for cell subset or site translates to: CD8 T cells lacking Siglec-9. The receptors originated from a human donor in good health.

The CDR3, as DNA: TGTGCCAGTAGTACTCTCATTATCCACCCGACAGATTATAGCAATCAGCCCCAGCATTTT. Translation gives CASSTLIIHPTDYSNQPQHF. The chain carries TRBV19 and TRBJ1-5; D possibly corresponds to TRBD1 (5 bases). Trimming removed 4 bases from V and 0 bases from J, with 25 bases in between. This CDR3 is built from 20 residues. Germline CDR1 reads LNHDA; CDR2 reads SQIVND (reference sequence).

This clone was seen more than once but under ten times. The rearrangement uses TRBV27 and TRBJ2-7; 7 nucleotides match TRBD1. The CDR3 covers 14 residues. V gave up 5 bases and J gave up 3 bases; unmatched junction bases: 7. Germline V gene lookup returns CDR1 MNHEY and CDR2 SMNVEV (reference sequence). Written as DNA, the CDR3 is TGTGCCAGCAGTCATCGGGACAGCGTCTACGAGCAGTACTTC. Protein: CASSHRDSVYEQYF.

V and J are TRBV2 and TRBJ1-2; D unresolved. The CDR3 loop spans 12 amino acids. Trimming took 8 bases from V and 2 from J, leaving 9 bases between them. In germline, CDR1 is SNHLY, CDR2 FYNNEI. The CDR3 loop reads CASHGLNYGYTF. In DNA, the CDR3 is TGTGCCAGCCACGGTCTAAACTATGGCTACACCTTC.

The chain couples TRBV4-2 to TRBJ1-3; D is ambiguous. Trimming stripped 4 bases from V and 4 bases from J, with 5 bases between. This CDR3 contains 12 residues. The germline V gene has CDR1 LGHNA and CDR2 YNFKEQ. CDR3 residues: CASSPQGNTIYF. DNA of the CDR3: TGTGCCAGCAGCCCCCAGGGAAACACCATATATTTT.

J is TRBJ2-1 and V is TRBV11-1; 9 bases align to TRBD2. Germline lookup yields CDR1 SGHAT and CDR2 FQDESV (reference sequence). This CDR3 region has 15 residues. Trimming took 1 base from V and 10 from J; bases not matched to a gene: 8. CDR3 nucleotide sequence: TGTGCCAGCAGCTTAGTGGTAGCGGGAGAGCGGGAGCAGTTCTTC. As protein: CASSLVVAGEREQFF.

This chain uses TRBV27 with TRBJ2-2, with D possibly being TRBD2 (6 bases). V lost 7 bases to trimming and J lost 3 bases, with 18 bases between them. Germline V lookup: CDR1 MNHEY, CDR2 SMNVEV (reference sequence). This CDR3 is 16 amino acids long. CDR3 in DNA: TGTGCCAGCACCCACTCGTTGGGGGAGGACACCGGGGAGCTGTTTTTT. It specifies CASTHSLGEDTGELFF.

The chain combines TRBV7-9 with TRBJ2-1; no clear D gene. This CDR3 has 12 amino acids. Trimming took off 5 bases at V and 9 bases at J, with 11 bases between the two ends. Per the germline V gene, CDR1 is SEHNR and CDR2 is FQNEAQ (reference sequence). Here the CDR3 DNA reads TGTGCCAGCAGCGACATGGTTGGTGAGCAGTTCTTC. It translates to CASSDMVGEQFF. Filled out from reference TRBV7-9 and TRBJ2-1, the complete variable domain reads DTGVSQNPRHKITKRGQNVTFRCDPISEHNRLYWYRQTLGQGPEFLTYFQNEAQLEKSRLLSDRFSAERPKGSFSTLEIQRTEQGDSAMYLCASSDMVGEQFFGPGTRLTVL.

This chain uses TRBV27 with TRBJ1-5, with D unresolved. Germline V lookup: CDR1 MNHEY, CDR2 SMNVEV (reference sequence). The CDR3 covers 14 residues. V shed 6 bases and J shed 4 bases, with 13 bases lying between them. CDR3 sequence (DNA): TGTGCCAGCAGCCCCATAGGAGGAAATCAGCCCCAGCATTTT. Protein product: CASSPIGGNQPQHF.

This chain connects TRBV6-4 to TRBJ2-1; 7 positions agree with TRBD2. CDR1 is MRHNA and CDR2 is SNTAGT in the germline V gene. The V and J ends lost 0 bases and 9 bases, in that order; junction bases with no gene match: 11. The CDR3 runs to 16 residues. The CDR3 region is CASSDSSAGDRSEQFF. CDR3 in DNA: TGTGCCAGCAGTGACTCATCCGCGGGGGATCGATCTGAGCAGTTCTTC.

The genes are TRBV4-1 and TRBJ2-7; 7 bases are shared with TRBD2. The CDR3 contains 16 residues. CDR1 is MGHRA and CDR2 is YSYEKL in the germline V gene. J lost 5 bases, V lost 1 base, and 11 bases had no gene match. Here the CDR3 reads CASSQVGSGSVDEQYF. Here the CDR3 DNA reads TGCGCCAGCAGCCAAGTAGGTAGCGGGTCCGTTGACGAGCAGTACTTC.